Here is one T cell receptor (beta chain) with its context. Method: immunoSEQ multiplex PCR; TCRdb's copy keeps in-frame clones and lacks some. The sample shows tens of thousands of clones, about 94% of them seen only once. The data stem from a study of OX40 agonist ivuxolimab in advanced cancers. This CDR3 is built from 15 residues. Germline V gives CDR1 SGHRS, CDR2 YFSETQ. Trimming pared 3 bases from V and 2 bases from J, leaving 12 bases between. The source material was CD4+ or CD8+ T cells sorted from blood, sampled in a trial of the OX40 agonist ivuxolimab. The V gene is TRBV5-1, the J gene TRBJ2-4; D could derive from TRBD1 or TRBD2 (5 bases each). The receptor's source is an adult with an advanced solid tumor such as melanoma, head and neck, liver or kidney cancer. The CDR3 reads CASSSHGGSKNIQYF. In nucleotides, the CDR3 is TGCGCCAGCAGCTCCCATGGGGGATCCAAAAACATTCAGTACTTC.